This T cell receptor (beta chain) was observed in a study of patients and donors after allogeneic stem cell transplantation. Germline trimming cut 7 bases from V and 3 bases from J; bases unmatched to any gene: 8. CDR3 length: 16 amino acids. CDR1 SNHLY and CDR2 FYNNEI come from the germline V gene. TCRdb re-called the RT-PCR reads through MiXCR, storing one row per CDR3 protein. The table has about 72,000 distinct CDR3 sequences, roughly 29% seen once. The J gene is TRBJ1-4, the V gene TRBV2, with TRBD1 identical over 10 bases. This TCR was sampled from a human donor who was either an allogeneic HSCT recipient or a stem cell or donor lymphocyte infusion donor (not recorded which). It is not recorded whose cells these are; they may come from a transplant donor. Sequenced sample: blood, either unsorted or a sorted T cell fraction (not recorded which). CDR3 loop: CASTLGQGVPNEKLFF. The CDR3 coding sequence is TGTGCCAGCACCCTCGGACAGGGGGTTCCTAATGAAAAACTGTTTTTT.